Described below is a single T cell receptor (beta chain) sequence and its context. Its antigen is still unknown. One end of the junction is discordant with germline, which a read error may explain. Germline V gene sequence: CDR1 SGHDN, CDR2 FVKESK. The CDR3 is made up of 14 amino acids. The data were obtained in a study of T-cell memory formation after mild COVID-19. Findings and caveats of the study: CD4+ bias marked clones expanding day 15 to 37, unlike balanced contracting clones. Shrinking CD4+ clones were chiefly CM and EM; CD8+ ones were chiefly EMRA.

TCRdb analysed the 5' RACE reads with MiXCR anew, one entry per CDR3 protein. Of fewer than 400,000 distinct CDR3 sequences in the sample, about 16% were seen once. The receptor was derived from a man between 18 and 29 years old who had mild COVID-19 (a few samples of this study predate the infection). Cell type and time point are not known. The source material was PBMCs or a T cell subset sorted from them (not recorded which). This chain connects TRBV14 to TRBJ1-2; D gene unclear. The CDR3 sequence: CASSRHGASGSFPF. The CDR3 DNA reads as TGTGCCAGCAGCCGACACGGAGCTTCGGGGAGTTTTCCCTTC.